This T cell receptor beta chain is drawn from a study of blood T cell repertoires in COVID-19. The wider study: Sites in the United States, Italy and Spain provided acute and convalescent COVID-19 samples. The analysed material was cDNA or gDNA that came from T cells, B-cell-depleted T cells, or PBMCs.

Germline CDR1 and CDR2: SGHTS and YDEGEE. This CDR3 has 15 amino acids. The V and J ends lost 1 base and 5 bases respectively, with 15 bases between them. Authors' analysis steps: From reference gene primer amplification, estimates of nucleated cell counts were derived. Sequencing used immunoSEQ multiplex PCR; TCRdb keeps in-frame clones, though not all of them. The V and J calls and clone size come from that table; D and trimming were worked out from the DNA. This sample has about 200,000 clones, with roughly 84% found just once. The clonotype was recovered from a human donor in a cohort sampled during active COVID-19. This chain joins TRBV5-8 and TRBJ1-2, with D possibly being TRBD1 (5 bases). What was sequenced was peripheral blood. The CDR3 loop reads CASSLYQGGAYGYTF. In DNA, the CDR3 is TGTGCCAGCAGCTTGTACCAGGGCGGTGCTTATGGCTACACCTTC.